These T cell receptor beta chains were read from a single sample in a study of early T cells in non-severe SARS-CoV-2 infection. TCRdb reanalysed the 5' RACE reads using MiXCR and keeps one entry per CDR3 protein. The sample has about 48,000 distinct CDR3 sequences, 6.2% seen once. The sequences come from whole blood, collected at baseline. The source of these receptors is an adult who was a healthcare worker with PCR-confirmed SARS-CoV-2 infection or an uninfected control (not recorded which). The CDR3 runs from the conserved cysteine through the conserved F or W. D genes are given only for firm matches. A row's size may be missing; if present it is once, few, many or a size class.

>TRBD2|-|TRBJ2-7|TRBV10-3|16
TGTGCCATCAGTGAGTCTGTGGGGACTAGGGGAGGCGAGCAGTACTTC
CAISESVGTRGGEQYF
>TRBD1|few|TRBJ1-6|TRBV6-4|16
TGTGCCAGCAGTGTATCCGGGACAGGGGGCCGGTCACCCCTCCACTTT
CASSVSGTGGRSPLHF
>-|-|TRBJ1-5|TRBV28|15
TGTGCCAGCAGTTTAGGTGGGGCACTCAATCAGCCCCAGCATTTT
CASSLGGALNQPQHF
>TRBD1|many|TRBJ2-4|TRBV4-2|17
TGTGCCAGCAGCCAAGCTGCACCGGGACAGGGGGTAAACATTCAGTACTTC
CASSQAAPGQGVNIQYF
>-|-|TRBJ2-3|TRBV21-1|23
TGTGCCAGCAGCAAAGTGGGACCGACTAGCGGGAGTCCTCCCCCCTCGAGCACAGATACGCAGTATTTT
CASSKVGPTSGSPPPSSTDTQYF
>-|-|TRBJ2-7|TRBV27|14
TGTGCCAGCAGTTTATACTGGGGGCAGACCGGGCAGTACTTC
CASSLYWGQTGQYF
>TRBD2|-|TRBJ2-1|TRBV3-1|15
TGTGCCAGCAGCCAGGACGAGACTAGCGGGAGTTACAAGTTCTTC
CASSQDETSGSYKFF
>-|few|TRBJ1-5|TRBV19|14
TGTGCCAGTAGTATCCCCGGGGGGCACCAGCCCCAGCATTTT
CASSIPGGHQPQHF
>TRBD1|many|TRBJ2-7|TRBV5-4|15
TGTGCCAGCAGCTTGCCAAAACAGGGGATCTACGAGCAGTACTTC
CASSLPKQGIYEQYF
>-|many|TRBJ2-3|TRBV14|17
TGTGCCAGCAGCCAAGCCCCTGGACTACCAAACACAGATACGCAGTATTTT
CASSQAPGLPNTDTQYF
>-|few|TRBJ2-1|TRBV9|14
TGCGCCAGCAGCCGTTCGGCGGCCTACAATGAGCAGTTCTTC
CASSRSAAYNEQFF
>TRBD1|many|TRBJ1-1|TRBV28|16
TGTGCCAGCAAAATTGGGACAGGGACCTTGAACACTGAAGCTTTCTTT
CASKIGTGTLNTEAFF
>TRBD2|many|TRBJ2-2|TRBV2|14
TGTGCCAGCAGTTTAGCGGGAAACACCGGGGAGCTGTTTTTT
CASSLAGNTGELFF
>-|-|TRBJ2-7|TRBV3-1|14
TGTGCCAGCAGCCAAGTAGGGTGGCAGGGCGAGCAGTACTTC
CASSQVGWQGEQYF
>-|few|TRBJ2-3|TRBV27|16
TGTGCCAGCAGTTTCGTCGGGATAGAGTTCACAGATACGCAGTATTTT
CASSFVGIEFTDTQYF
>-|many|TRBJ1-5|TRBV27|15
TGTGCCAGCAGTTTACAGGGGTTGGGCAATCAGCCCCAGCATTTT
CASSLQGLGNQPQHF
>TRBD1|-|TRBJ1-2|TRBV3-1|13
TGTGCCAGCAGCCAAGGGACAGGGGTTGGCTACACCTTC
CASSQGTGVGYTF
>TRBD2|many|TRBJ2-3|TRBV3-1|15
TGTGCCAGCAGCCGGGGACTAGCGGAAACAGATACGCAGTATTTT
CASSRGLAETDTQYF
>-|many|TRBJ2-3|TRBV20-1|13
TGCAGTGCTAGACCCCAGGGGACAGATACGCAGTATTTT
CSARPQGTDTQYF
>-|many|TRBJ2-2|TRBV5-4|15
TGTGCCAGCAGCTTGGCGGGAAGGAACACCGGGGAGCTGTTTTTT
CASSLAGRNTGELFF
>-|few|TRBJ2-3|TRBV7-2|15
TGTGCCAGCAGCCCCGTCCCGGGGGCAGGAGATACGCAGTATTTT
CASSPVPGAGDTQYF
>-|many|TRBJ2-1|TRBV18|13
TGTGCCAGCTCACCAGTGAGTTTTTGGGAGCAGTTCTTC
CASSPVSFWEQFF
>-|many|TRBJ2-1|TRBV24-1|16
TGTGCCACCAGTGATCTGAGCGGGCCCCTTACCAATGAGCAGTTCTTC
CATSDLSGPLTNEQFF
>TRBD2|many|TRBJ2-3|TRBV29-1|18
TGCAGCGTTGAAGCGGGGACTAGCGGGAGTTCCCGCACAGATACGCAGTATTTT
CSVEAGTSGSSRTDTQYF
>-|many|TRBJ2-5|TRBV2|14
TGTGCCAGCTTTCCGAGCCCCGCGCGTGAGACCCAGTACTTC
CASFPSPARETQYF
>-|-|TRBJ2-7|TRBV9|12
TGTGCCAGCAGCGGGCGGTTGGGGGAGCAGTACTTC
CASSGRLGEQYF
>TRBD2|once|TRBJ2-1|TRBV28|16
TGTGCCAGCAGTGCATCCCTGGGAGGGCCCTACAATGAGCAGTTCTTC
CASSASLGGPYNEQFF
>-|-|TRBJ2-7|TRBV6-5|14
TGTGCCAGCAGTCGGGACCCTACTTCGTTAGAGCAGTACTTC
CASSRDPTSLEQYF
>TRBD1|many|TRBJ2-7|TRBV7-2|17
TGTGCCAGCAGCTTAGTTTCTGTTCTGGGGACAGGGAAGGAGCAGTACTTC
CASSLVSVLGTGKEQYF
>-|few|TRBJ2-7|TRBV3-1|13
TGTGCCAGCAGCCAAGGCGCATTACGCGAGCAGTACTTC
CASSQGALREQYF
>-|-|TRBJ2-2|TRBV20-1|15
TGCAGTGCTAGAGATGGCACGTCGAACACCGGGGAGCTGTTTTTT
CSARDGTSNTGELFF
>-|few|TRBJ2-7|TRBV29-1|12
TGCAGCGCCACTCGGAACTCCTACGAGCAGTACTTC
CSATRNSYEQYF
>TRBD2|-|TRBJ2-1|TRBV3-1|13
TGTGCCAGCAGCCAAACTAGCGGGAATGAGCAGTTCTTC
CASSQTSGNEQFF
>TRBD2|-|TRBJ2-5|TRBV7-9|15
TGTGCCAGCAGCTCGGGGGGACGGCCTCAAGAGACCCAGTACTTC
CASSSGGRPQETQYF
>TRBD1|few|TRBJ2-2|TRBV7-8|14
TGTGCCAGCAGCTGGGACAGGCGGGCCGGGGAGCTGTTTTTT
CASSWDRRAGELFF
>TRBD2|-|TRBJ2-5|TRBV27|19
TGTGCCAGCAGTCCGAGGAGCGGGAGGGCCTTTAGTAACCAAGAGACCCAGTACTTC
CASSPRSGRAFSNQETQYF
>-|-|TRBJ2-2|TRBV20-1|14
TGCAGTGCAATGTGGGGGGCGAACACCGGGGAGCTGTTTTTT
CSAMWGANTGELFF
>-|few|TRBJ1-5|TRBV6-1|16
TGTGCCAGCAGCCCCTCGCCCCGGGACAGCAATCAGCCCCAGCATTTT
CASSPSPRDSNQPQHF
>TRBD1|-|TRBJ2-1|TRBV4-1|14
TGCGCCAGCAGCCAAATACAGGGGTACAATGAGCAGTTCTTC
CASSQIQGYNEQFF
>-|-|TRBJ2-3|TRBV7-2|15
TGTGCCAGCAGCTCCACGGGATCCGCAACAGATACGCAGTATTTT
CASSSTGSATDTQYF
>-|many|TRBJ2-6|TRBV20-1|15
TGCAGTGCTGTGGTTGGGGGGCCTGGGGCCAACGTCCTGACTTTC
CSAVVGGPGANVLTF
>-|-|TRBJ1-2|TRBV28|13
TGTGCCAGCAGTTTGACAGTGTTCTATGGCTACACCTTC
CASSLTVFYGYTF
>-|many|TRBJ1-1|TRBV7-9|14
TGTGCCAGCAGCGTCGGACAAGAGAACACTGAAGCTTTCTTT
CASSVGQENTEAFF
>-|few|TRBJ2-4|TRBV19|15
TGTGCCAGTAGTCCCGACAGGCTCGCCAAAAACATTCAGTACTTC
CASSPDRLAKNIQYF
>TRBD1|-|TRBJ2-7|TRBV5-5|15
TGTGCCAGCAGCTCTAGGACAGGGCTAAGCTCCGAGCAGTACTTC
CASSSRTGLSSEQYF
>-|-|TRBJ2-2|TRBV24-1|11
TGTGCCACCCGTCGAGCCGGGGAGCTGTTTTTT
CATRRAGELFF
>-|-|TRBJ2-3|TRBV29-1|14
TGCAGCGTTGTAGGCAGGGGAGGAGGAGATACGCAGTATTTT
CSVVGRGGGDTQYF
>TRBD1|few|TRBJ2-7|TRBV7-2|12
TGTGCCAGCAGCCGACAGGGGTACGAGCAGTACTTC
CASSRQGYEQYF
>TRBD2|few|TRBJ2-2|TRBV10-1|14
TGCGCCAGCAGTGCGGCGGGAGTCACCGGGGAGCTGTTTTTT
CASSAAGVTGELFF
>-|few|TRBJ2-5|TRBV27|14
TGTGCCAGCAGTTTAAGGAGGGGGCGAGAGACCCAGTACTTC
CASSLRRGRETQYF
>-|many|TRBJ2-2|TRBV19|14
TGTGCCAGTAGCCAAGAGGGGTACACCGGGGAGCTGTTTTTT
CASSQEGYTGELFF
>TRBD2|many|TRBJ2-5|TRBV7-2|16
TGTGCCAGCAGCTACCCGGGACTAGCGGGGCAAGAGACCCAGTACTTC
CASSYPGLAGQETQYF